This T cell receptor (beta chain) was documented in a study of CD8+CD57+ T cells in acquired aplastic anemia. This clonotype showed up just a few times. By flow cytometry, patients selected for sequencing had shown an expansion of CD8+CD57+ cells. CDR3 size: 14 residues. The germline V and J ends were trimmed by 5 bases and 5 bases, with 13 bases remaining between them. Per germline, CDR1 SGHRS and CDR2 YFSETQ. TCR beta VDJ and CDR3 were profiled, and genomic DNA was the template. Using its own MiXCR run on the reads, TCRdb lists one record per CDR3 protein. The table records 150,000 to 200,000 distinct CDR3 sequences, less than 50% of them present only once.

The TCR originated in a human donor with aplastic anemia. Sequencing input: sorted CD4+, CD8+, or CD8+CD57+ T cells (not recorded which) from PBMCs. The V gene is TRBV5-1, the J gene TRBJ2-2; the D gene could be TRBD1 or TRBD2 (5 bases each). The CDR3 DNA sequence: TGCGCCAGCAGGAGAGTTGAGGGGACCGGGGAGCTGTTTTTT. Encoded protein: CASRRVEGTGELFF.